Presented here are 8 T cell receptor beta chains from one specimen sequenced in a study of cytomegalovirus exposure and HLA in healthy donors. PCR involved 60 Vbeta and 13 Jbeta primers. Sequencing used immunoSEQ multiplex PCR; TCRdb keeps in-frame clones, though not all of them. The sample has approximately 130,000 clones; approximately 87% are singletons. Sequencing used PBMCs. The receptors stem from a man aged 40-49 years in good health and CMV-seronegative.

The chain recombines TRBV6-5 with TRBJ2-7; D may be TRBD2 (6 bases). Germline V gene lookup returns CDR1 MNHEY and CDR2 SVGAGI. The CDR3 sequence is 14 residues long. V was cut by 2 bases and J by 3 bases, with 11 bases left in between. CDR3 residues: CASSYGGANYEQYF. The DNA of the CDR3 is TGTGCCAGCAGTTACGGCGGGGCTAACTACGAGCAGTACTTC.

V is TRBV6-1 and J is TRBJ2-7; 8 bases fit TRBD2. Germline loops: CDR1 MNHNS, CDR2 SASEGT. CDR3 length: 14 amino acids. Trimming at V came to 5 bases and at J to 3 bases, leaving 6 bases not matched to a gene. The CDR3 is CASSREGLVYEQYF. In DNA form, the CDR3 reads TGTGCCAGCAGTCGGGAGGGCCTAGTCTACGAGCAGTACTTC.

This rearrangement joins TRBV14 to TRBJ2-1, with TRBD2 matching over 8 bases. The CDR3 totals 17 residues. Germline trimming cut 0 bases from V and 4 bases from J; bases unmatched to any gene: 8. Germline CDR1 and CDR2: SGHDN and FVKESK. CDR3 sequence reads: CASSQDKWPSGYNEQFF. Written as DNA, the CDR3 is TGTGCCAGCAGCCAAGATAAGTGGCCTAGCGGGTACAATGAGCAGTTCTTC.

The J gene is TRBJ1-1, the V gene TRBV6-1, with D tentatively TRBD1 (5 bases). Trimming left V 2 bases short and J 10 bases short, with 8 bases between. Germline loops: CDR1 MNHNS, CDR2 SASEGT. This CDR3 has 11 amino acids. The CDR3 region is CASSELRGAFF. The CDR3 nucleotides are TGTGCCAGCAGTGAATTAAGGGGAGCTTTCTTT.

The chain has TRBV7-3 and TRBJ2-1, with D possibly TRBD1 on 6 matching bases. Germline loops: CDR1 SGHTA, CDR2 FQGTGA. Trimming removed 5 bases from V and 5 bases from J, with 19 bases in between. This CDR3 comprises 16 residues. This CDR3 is CASSHTGTTNHNEQFF. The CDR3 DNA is TGTGCCAGCAGCCATACCGGGACAACGAACCACAATGAGCAGTTCTTC.

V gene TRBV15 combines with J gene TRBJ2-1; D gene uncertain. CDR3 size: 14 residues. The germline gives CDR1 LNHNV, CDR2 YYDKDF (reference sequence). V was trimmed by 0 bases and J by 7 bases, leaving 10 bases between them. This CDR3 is CATSREAAVNEQFF. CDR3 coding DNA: TGTGCCACCAGCAGAGAGGCGGCCGTAAATGAGCAGTTCTTC.

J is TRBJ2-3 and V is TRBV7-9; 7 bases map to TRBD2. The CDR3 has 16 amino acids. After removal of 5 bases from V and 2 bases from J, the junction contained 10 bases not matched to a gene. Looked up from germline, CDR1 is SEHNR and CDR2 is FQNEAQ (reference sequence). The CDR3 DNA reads TGTGCCAGCAGCGATCCGCTAGCGGAGATCACAGATACGCAGTATTTT. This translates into CASSDPLAEITDTQYF.

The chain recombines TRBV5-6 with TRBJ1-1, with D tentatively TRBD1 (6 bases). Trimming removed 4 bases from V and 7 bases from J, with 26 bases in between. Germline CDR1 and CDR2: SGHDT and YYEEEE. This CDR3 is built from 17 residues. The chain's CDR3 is CASSALSTGRFVGEAFF. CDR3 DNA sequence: TGTGCCAGCAGCGCCCTATCGACAGGAAGGTTTGTAGGTGAAGCTTTCTTT.